This T cell receptor beta chain derives from a study of shared clonotypes between healthy human individuals. Study-wide background: Sampling drew on donors who were a couple of women and a few men aged 18 to 49.

Study-level results: A few donors showed sharing of about 4.7% of naive CD4 clonotypes.

The CDR3 is made up of 17 amino acids. Trimming removed 4 bases from V and 2 bases from J; junction bases left unmatched: 5. Germline loops: CDR1 PRHDT, CDR2 FYEKMQ (reference sequence). Generated by immunoSEQ multiplex PCR, the TCRdb table keeps only in-frame clones and is missing some. The sample carries nearly 2 million clones, about 95% recorded once. Points on this clone: Its antigen is as yet unknown.

Naive CD8 populations comprised CD45RO-negative cells positively selected for CCR7, excluding terminally differentiated effector memory CD45RA+ cells. Sequenced: naive CD8+ T cells sorted from blood. The receptor's source is a man between 18 and 29 years old in good health. This chain links TRBV13 with TRBJ2-3, with 14 positions matching TRBD2. The CDR3 loop reads CASSSRTSGRYTDTQYF. DNA of the CDR3: TGTGCCAGCAGCTCCCGGACTAGCGGGAGGTACACAGATACGCAGTATTTT.